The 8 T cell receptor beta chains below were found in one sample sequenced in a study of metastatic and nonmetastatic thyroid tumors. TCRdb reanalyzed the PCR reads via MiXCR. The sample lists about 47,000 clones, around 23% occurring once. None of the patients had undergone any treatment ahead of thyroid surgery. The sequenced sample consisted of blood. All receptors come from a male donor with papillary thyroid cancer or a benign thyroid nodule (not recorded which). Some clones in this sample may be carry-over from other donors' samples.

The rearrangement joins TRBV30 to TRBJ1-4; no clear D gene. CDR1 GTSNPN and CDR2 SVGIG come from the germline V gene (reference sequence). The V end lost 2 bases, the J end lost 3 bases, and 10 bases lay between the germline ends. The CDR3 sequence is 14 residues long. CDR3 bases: TGTGCCTGGAGTCCCGGGTTGTCTAATGAAAAACTGTTTTTT. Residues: CAWSPGLSNEKLFF.

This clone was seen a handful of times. CDR3 in DNA: TGTGCCAGCAGTGAAGGTATCGGGCGGACATCCTACGAGCAGTACTTC. Translation gives CASSEGIGRTSYEQYF. The V gene is TRBV6-1, the J gene TRBJ2-7; a weak D match, TRBD1 (5 bases). Deletions cut 1 base from V and 1 base from J, with 14 bases between. Germline V gene lookup returns CDR1 MNHNS and CDR2 SASEGT. The CDR3 spans 16 residues.

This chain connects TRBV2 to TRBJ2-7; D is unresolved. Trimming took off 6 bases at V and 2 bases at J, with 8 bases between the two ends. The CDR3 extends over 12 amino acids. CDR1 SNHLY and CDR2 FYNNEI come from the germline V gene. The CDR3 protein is CASRVLAYEQYF. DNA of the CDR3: TGTGCCAGCAGGGTTTTGGCCTACGAGCAGTACTTC.

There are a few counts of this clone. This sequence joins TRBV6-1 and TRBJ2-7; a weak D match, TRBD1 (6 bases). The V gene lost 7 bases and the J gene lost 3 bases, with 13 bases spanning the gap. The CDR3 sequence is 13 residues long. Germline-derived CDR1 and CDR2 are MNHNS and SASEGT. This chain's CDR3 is CASNRGYYYEQYF. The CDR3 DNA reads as TGTGCCAGCAATAGGGGGTACTACTACGAGCAGTACTTC.

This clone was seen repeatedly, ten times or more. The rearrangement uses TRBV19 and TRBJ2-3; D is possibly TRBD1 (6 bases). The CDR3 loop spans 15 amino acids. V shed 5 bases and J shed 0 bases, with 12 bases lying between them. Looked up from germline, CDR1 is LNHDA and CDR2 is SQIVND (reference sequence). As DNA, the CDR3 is TGTGCCAGTAGTGACTGGACAGCTAGCACAGATACGCAGTATTTT. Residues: CASSDWTASTDTQYF.

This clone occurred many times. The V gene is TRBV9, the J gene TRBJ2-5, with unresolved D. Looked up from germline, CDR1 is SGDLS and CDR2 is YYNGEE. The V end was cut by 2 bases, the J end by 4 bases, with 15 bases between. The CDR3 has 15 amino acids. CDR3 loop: CASSVSLQFGETQYF. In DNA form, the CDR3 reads TGTGCCAGCAGCGTGTCCCTTCAATTTGGAGAGACCCAGTACTTC.

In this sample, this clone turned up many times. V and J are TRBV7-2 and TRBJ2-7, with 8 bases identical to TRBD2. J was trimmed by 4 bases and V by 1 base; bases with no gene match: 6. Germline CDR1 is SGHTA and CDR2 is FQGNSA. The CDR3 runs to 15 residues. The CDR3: CASSLVGAGGYEQYF. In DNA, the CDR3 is TGTGCCAGCAGCTTAGTTGGGGCGGGAGGATACGAGCAGTACTTC.

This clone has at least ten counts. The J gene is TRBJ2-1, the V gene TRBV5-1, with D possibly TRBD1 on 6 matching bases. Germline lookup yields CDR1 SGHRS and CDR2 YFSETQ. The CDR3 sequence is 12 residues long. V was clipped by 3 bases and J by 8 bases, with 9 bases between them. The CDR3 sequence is CASSWGHHEQFF. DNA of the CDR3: TGCGCCAGCAGCTGGGGACATCATGAGCAGTTCTTC.